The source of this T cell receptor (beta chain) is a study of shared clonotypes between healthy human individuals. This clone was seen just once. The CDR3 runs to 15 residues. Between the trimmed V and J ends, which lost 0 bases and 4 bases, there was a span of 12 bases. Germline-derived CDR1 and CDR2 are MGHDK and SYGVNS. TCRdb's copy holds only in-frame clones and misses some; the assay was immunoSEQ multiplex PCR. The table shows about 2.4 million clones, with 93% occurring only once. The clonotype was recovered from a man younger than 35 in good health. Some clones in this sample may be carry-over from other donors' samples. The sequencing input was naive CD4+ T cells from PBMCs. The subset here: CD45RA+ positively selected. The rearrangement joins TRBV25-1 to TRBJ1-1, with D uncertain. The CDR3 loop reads CASSEYRGAGTEAFF. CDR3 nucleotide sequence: TGTGCCAGCAGTGAATATCGGGGAGCGGGCACTGAAGCTTTCTTT.